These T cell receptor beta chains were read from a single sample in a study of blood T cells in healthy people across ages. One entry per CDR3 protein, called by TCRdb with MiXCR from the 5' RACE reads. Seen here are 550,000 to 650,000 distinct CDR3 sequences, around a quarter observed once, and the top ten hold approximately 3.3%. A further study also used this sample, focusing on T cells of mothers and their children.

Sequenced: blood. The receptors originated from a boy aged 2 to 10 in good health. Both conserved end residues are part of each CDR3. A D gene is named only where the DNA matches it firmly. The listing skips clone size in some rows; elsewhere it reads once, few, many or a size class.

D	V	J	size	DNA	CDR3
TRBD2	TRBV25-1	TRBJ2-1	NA	TGTGCCAGCAGTGGTAGCGGGAGGGTGAGCAATGAGCAGTTCTTC	CASSGSGRVSNEQFF
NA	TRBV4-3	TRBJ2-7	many	TGCGCCAGCAGCCAAGTCACCGGGCCAGCTTACGAGCAGTACTTC	CASSQVTGPAYEQYF
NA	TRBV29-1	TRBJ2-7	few	TGCAGCGTTTCAGACAGCTGGTCCTACGAGCAGTACTTC	CSVSDSWSYEQYF
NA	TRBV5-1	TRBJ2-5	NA	TGCGCCAGCAGCTTGGACTTCTCCGGGCAGGAGACCCAGTACTTC	CASSLDFSGQETQYF
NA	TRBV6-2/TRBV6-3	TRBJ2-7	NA	TGTGCCAGCAGGCCAGCTCGGGACGGCACCTACGAGCAGTACTTC	CASRPARDGTYEQYF
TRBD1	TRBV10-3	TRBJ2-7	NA	TGTGCCACCAGAGGACAGGAGGACGACGAGCAGTACTTC	CATRGQEDDEQYF
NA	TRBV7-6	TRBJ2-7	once	TGTGCCAGCAGCCACCGGGACGGAGCCTACGAGCAGTACTTC	CASSHRDGAYEQYF
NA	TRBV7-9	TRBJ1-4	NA	TGTGCCAGCAGCTGGGGCCGGGGGCGGGACGAAAAACTGTTTTTT	CASSWGRGRDEKLFF
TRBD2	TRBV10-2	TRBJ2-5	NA	TGCGCCAGCGGGGGGAGCGGGGGAAAAGAGACCCAGTACTTC	CASGGSGGKETQYF
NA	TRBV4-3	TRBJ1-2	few	TGCGCCAGCAGCCAAGATGAGGGGCCTGGGTATGGCTACACCTTC	CASSQDEGPGYGYTF
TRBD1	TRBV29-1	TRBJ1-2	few	TGCAGCGTTGAAACAGGGGGCCTCTATGGCTACACCTTC	CSVETGGLYGYTF
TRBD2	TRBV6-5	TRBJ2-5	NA	TGTGCCAGCAGGCCGGGACTAGCGATCCAGACCCAGTACTTC	CASRPGLAIQTQYF
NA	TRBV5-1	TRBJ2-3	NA	TGCGCCAGCAGCAGGCGGGAACAGATCCTCGGGGATACGCAGTATTTT	CASSRREQILGDTQYF
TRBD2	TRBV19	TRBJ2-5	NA	TGTGCCAGTAGTATCCGACTAGCGGAGGCAACTGGAGAGACCCAGTACTTC	CASSIRLAEATGETQYF
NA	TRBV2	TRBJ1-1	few	TGTGCCAGCAGTGAATCGACAGCTATGAACACTGAAGCTTTCTTT	CASSESTAMNTEAFF
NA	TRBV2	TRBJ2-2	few	TGTGCCAGCACCTTTGGGATGAAGAACACCGGGGAGCTGTTTTTT	CASTFGMKNTGELFF
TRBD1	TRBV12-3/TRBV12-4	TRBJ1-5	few	TGTGCCAGCAGGCAGGGGGTTATTGGCGATCAGCCCCAGCATTTT	CASRQGVIGDQPQHF
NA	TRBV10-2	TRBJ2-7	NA	TGCGCCAGCAGTGAAGATCATTTGGGAGTCTACGAGCAGTACTTC	CASSEDHLGVYEQYF
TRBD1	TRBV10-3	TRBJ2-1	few	TGTGCCATCAGTGAATCGACAGGGGGAAAATATGGTGAGCAGTTCTTC	CAISESTGGKYGEQFF
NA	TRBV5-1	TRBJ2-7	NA	TGCGCCAGCAGCCCGTCCCGGGGTAACTCCTACGAGCAGTACTTC	CASSPSRGNSYEQYF
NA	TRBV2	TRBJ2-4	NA	TGTGCCAGCAGTGAAGCTCTGTGGGCCTTAGCCAAAAACATTCAGTACTTC	CASSEALWALAKNIQYF
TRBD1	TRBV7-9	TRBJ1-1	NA	TGTGCCAGCAGCTGGCCGCAGGGGGCTGGCCCTGAAGCTTTCTTT	CASSWPQGAGPEAFF
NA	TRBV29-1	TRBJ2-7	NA	TGCAGCGTTGAGGATGAGGGCGTGAGCTCCTACGAGCAGTACTTC	CSVEDEGVSSYEQYF
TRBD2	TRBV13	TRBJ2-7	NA	TGTGCCAGCAGCACCGGACTAGCGGGAGGGCCGGATTACGAGCAGTACTTC	CASSTGLAGGPDYEQYF